These T cell receptor beta chains were read from a single sample in a study of shared clonotypes between healthy human individuals. The data were produced by immunoSEQ multiplex PCR, yet TCRdb's version contains in-frame clones alone and is incomplete. The repertoire has 950,000 to 1,300,000 clones, around 74% of them found once; the top ten carry approximately 1.5%. The sample comprised memory CD4+ T cells sorted from blood. These receptors came from a man aged 18-30 years in good health. Each CDR3 is given with its conserved first and last residue. A D gene is named only where the DNA matches it firmly. Expanded clones get a size class; other rows say once, few or many, or leave the size out.

clone_size: .
d_call: TRBD1
v_call: TRBV2
j_call: TRBJ1-2
cdr3_nt: TGTGCCAGCAGGGATCGGGACAGGGTCTCTGGCTACACCTTC
cdr3_aa: CASRDRDRVSGYTF

clone_size: .
d_call: TRBD1
v_call: TRBV5-4
j_call: TRBJ1-1
cdr3_nt: TGTGCCAGCAGCTTGGGTTGGACAGGGCTGTCCCGCAACACTGAAGCTTTCTTT
cdr3_aa: CASSLGWTGLSRNTEAFF

clone_size: .
d_call: .
v_call: TRBV9
j_call: TRBJ1-6
cdr3_nt: TGTGCCAGCAGCGTAGGGCAGGGAGGATCACCCCTCCACTTT
cdr3_aa: CASSVGQGGSPLHF

clone_size: .
d_call: TRBD2
v_call: TRBV19
j_call: TRBJ2-3
cdr3_nt: TGTGCCAGTACCCAGAATAGCGGGAGCACAGATACGCAGTATTTT
cdr3_aa: CASTQNSGSTDTQYF

clone_size: .
d_call: TRBD1
v_call: TRBV19
j_call: TRBJ2-2
cdr3_nt: TGTGCCAGTAGTATATGGGACAGGAACACCGGGGAGCTGTTTTTT
cdr3_aa: CASSIWDRNTGELFF

clone_size: .
d_call: TRBD1
v_call: TRBV4-1
j_call: TRBJ1-2
cdr3_nt: TGCGCCAGCAGCCGCGAGACAGGGGGCGCTTATGGCTACACCTTC
cdr3_aa: CASSRETGGAYGYTF

clone_size: .
d_call: TRBD2
v_call: TRBV15
j_call: TRBJ2-5
cdr3_nt: TGTGCCACCAGCACCCGACTAGCACAAGAGACCCAGTACTTC
cdr3_aa: CATSTRLAQETQYF

clone_size: once
d_call: .
v_call: TRBV5-1
j_call: TRBJ1-4
cdr3_nt: TGCGCCAGCAGCTTCGGTGGCTCCCAAAATGAAAAACTGTTTTTT
cdr3_aa: CASSFGGSQNEKLFF

clone_size: .
d_call: .
v_call: TRBV5-6
j_call: TRBJ2-7
cdr3_nt: TGTGCCAGCAGCTTGGGGGCGGGAGAGCAGTACTTC
cdr3_aa: CASSLGAGEQYF

clone_size: .
d_call: TRBD1
v_call: TRBV7-3
j_call: TRBJ1-6
cdr3_nt: TGTGCCAGCAGCTTACTTGAGGAGGTCAGGGACAGGGCCCGAAATTCACCCCTCCACTTT
cdr3_aa: CASSLLEEVRDRARNSPLHF

clone_size: .
d_call: TRBD1
v_call: TRBV7-8
j_call: TRBJ2-1
cdr3_nt: TGTGCCAGCAGCTTAGTTCAGGGGGCCTACAATGAGCAGTTCTTC
cdr3_aa: CASSLVQGAYNEQFF

clone_size: few
d_call: TRBD1
v_call: TRBV27
j_call: TRBJ1-2
cdr3_nt: TGTGCCAGCGGCCCGACAGGGAACTATGGCTACACCTTC
cdr3_aa: CASGPTGNYGYTF

clone_size: .
d_call: .
v_call: TRBV5-1
j_call: TRBJ2-7
cdr3_nt: TGCGCCAGCAGCACCGCGGGTCGTGGCTCCTACGAGCAGTACTTC
cdr3_aa: CASSTAGRGSYEQYF

clone_size: .
d_call: .
v_call: TRBV5-1
j_call: TRBJ2-5
cdr3_nt: TGCGCCAGCAGCTCTCTAGGGACCCAAGAGACCCAGTACTTC
cdr3_aa: CASSSLGTQETQYF

clone_size: many
d_call: .
v_call: TRBV4-1
j_call: TRBJ1-6
cdr3_nt: TGCGCCAGCAGCCAGGGGGACTTGGGGCTCAGGAATTCACCCCTCCACTTT
cdr3_aa: CASSQGDLGLRNSPLHF

clone_size: .
d_call: .
v_call: TRBV28
j_call: TRBJ1-5
cdr3_nt: TGTGCCAGCAGTTTACCGCATCAGCCCCAGCATTTT
cdr3_aa: CASSLPHQPQHF

clone_size: .
d_call: .
v_call: TRBV6-5
j_call: TRBJ2-2
cdr3_nt: TGTGCCAGCAGTTACGACCATCCTACATCGGGGGAGCTGTTTTTT
cdr3_aa: CASSYDHPTSGELFF

clone_size: .
d_call: TRBD2
v_call: TRBV7-2
j_call: TRBJ2-3
cdr3_nt: TGTGCCAGCAGCTTAGCGCTGCGGGGGTACACAGATACGCAGTATTTT
cdr3_aa: CASSLALRGYTDTQYF

clone_size: few
d_call: TRBD1
v_call: TRBV6-6
j_call: TRBJ1-5
cdr3_nt: TGTGCCAGCAGTTCCCGGGACAGAAATCAGCCCCAGCATTTT
cdr3_aa: CASSSRDRNQPQHF

clone_size: .
d_call: TRBD1
v_call: TRBV18
j_call: TRBJ1-3
cdr3_nt: TGTGCCAGCTCACCACCCGTGCAGGGGGCGTCTGGAAACACCATATATTTT
cdr3_aa: CASSPPVQGASGNTIYF

clone_size: many
d_call: .
v_call: TRBV5-1
j_call: TRBJ2-3
cdr3_nt: TGCGCCAGCAGCTTGGGGGGTCAGGGGTACACAGATACGCAGTATTTT
cdr3_aa: CASSLGGQGYTDTQYF

clone_size: few
d_call: .
v_call: TRBV30
j_call: TRBJ1-4
cdr3_nt: TGTGCCTGGAGTCTAGGGTTGGAGGAAAAACTGTTTTTT
cdr3_aa: CAWSLGLEEKLFF

clone_size: .
d_call: TRBD1
v_call: TRBV6-5
j_call: TRBJ1-4
cdr3_nt: TGTGCCAGCAGGACAGGGTATGAAAAACTGTTTTTT
cdr3_aa: CASRTGYEKLFF

clone_size: .
d_call: TRBD2
v_call: TRBV7-8
j_call: TRBJ2-1
cdr3_nt: TGTGCCAGCAGCGCCGGGACTAGCGGGGGCTACAATGAGCAGTTCTTC
cdr3_aa: CASSAGTSGGYNEQFF

clone_size: many
d_call: .
v_call: TRBV27
j_call: TRBJ2-5
cdr3_nt: TGTGCCAGCGGGCCGGCGGGAAAAGGGGAGACCCAGTACTTC
cdr3_aa: CASGPAGKGETQYF